This T cell receptor (beta chain) was identified during a study of blood T cell repertoires in COVID-19. Overall study: The origin of the acute and convalescent COVID-19 samples was the United States, Italy and Spain. Nucleic acid was either cDNA or gDNA, and it came from T cells, B-cell-depleted T cells, or PBMCs.

Original analysis: Amplifying reference gene primers gave estimates of nucleated cell counts. Libraries were prepared by immunoSEQ multiplex PCR; TCRdb keeps only in-frame clonotypes and omits some of them. For V, J and clone size, that table is used; D and trimming come from the DNA. The table includes tens of thousands of clones, around nine tenths detected once. In this sample, this clone turned up once. The material sequenced was peripheral blood. The clonotype originates from a woman aged 70-85 years with acute or convalescent COVID-19.

The CDR3: CASSPGGSQPQHF. The CDR3 nucleotides are TGTGCCAGCTCACCGGGGGGATCCCAGCCCCAGCATTTT. The chain uses TRBV18 and TRBJ1-5, with D possibly matching TRBD1 (5 bases). CDR3 length equals 13 residues. Germline CDR1 is KGHSH and CDR2 is LQKENI. The ends were cut back, 3 bases at V and 7 bases at J, with 10 bases in the middle.